One T cell receptor beta chain is described in this entry. Many counts were recorded for this clonotype. Its target antigen remains unknown. One base away there is no much larger clone; base qualities are not given. Including the terminal cysteine and phenylalanine, the CDR3 comprises 11 residues. The entry retains the CDR3 DNA only, 33 bases that are in frame from base 1. Looking up the germline V gene (reference sequence) yields CDR1 SEHNR and CDR2 FQNEAQ. Trimming costs V 2 bases and J 15 bases, and their ends lie 11 bases apart. PBMCs were isolated by Ficoll-Paque density gradient centrifugation. Sequencing instrument: Illumina NovaSeq 6000. TCRalpha and TCRbeta cDNA libraries were constructed by 5'RACE with constant-segment primers, with sample barcodes and unique molecular identifiers being introduced. Trizol reagent was used to extract RNA from every sample. Amplification of the libraries took two PCR steps, and the second step added a second sample barcode plus Illumina TruSeq adapters. Sequencing of libraries was performed on an Illumina NovaSeq with 2 x 150 bp paired-end reads. In the paper's pipeline: Reads were demultiplexed and collapsed into UMI-guided consensus sequences with migec v1.2.7. With mixcr v2.1.11, UMI consensuses were aligned to TRA and TRB V and J templates and assembled into clonotypes. A clonotype was counted as expanded or contracted only if both edgeR and NoisET called the change significant, with noise models trained on biological replicates. For edgeR calls, the thresholds were a false discovery rate-adjusted p below 0.01 and a log2 fold-change of 1. As an exploratory analysis of dynamics, max-normalized trajectories of the 1000 most abundant clonotypes were examined with PCA combined with hierarchical clustering. Separately sequenced CD4+ and CD8+ repertoires were used to assign the CD4 or CD8 phenotype of responding clones. Clones were called with MiXCR by TCRdb after fastp trimmed the public reads at Q25, and only in-frame beta chains were retained. Each CDR3 protein gets just one entry, which takes the most common genes and DNA from the rows behind it. These V and J calls are TCRdb output, not the study's own analysis. In all, the sample holds 85,000 to 120,000 distinct CDR3 sequences, and roughly 12% of those were seen once. Around 25% of the sample belongs to the ten largest clones.

This sample was taken from a study of T-cell memory formation after mild COVID-19 (dated by TCRdb to the early 2020s). Concerning the study at large: TCR sequence clusters from the two donors were found to be largely donor specific. In two donors, T-cell clones that expanded and contracted after mild COVID-19 were tracked by sequencing TCRalpha and TCRbeta repertoires over time. The cohort comprised two young, previously healthy adult volunteers, one female and one male. Here is what the overall study found, with its caveats: Clones that contracted from day 15 to 85 showed balanced CD4/CD8 phenotypes, whereas a second wave of clones that expanded from day 15 to 37 leaned towards CD4+. Contracting CD4+ clones appeared mostly in the CM and EM memory subsets, whereas CD8+ clones were enriched in EMRA. The study covered only a couple of mild cases, and larger cohorts including severe cases with pre-infection samples were considered necessary. SARS-CoV-2 specificity of the second-wave clones peaking on day 37 was not confirmed. The detection of some responding clones in pre-infection memory suggests that pre-existing cross-reactive memory T cells joined the SARS-CoV-2 response.

Recombination connected TRBV7-9 to TRBJ2-1; matching of 6 bases hints at TRBD2 as the D gene. The sequence derives from an adult woman who had mild COVID-19 (a few samples of this study predate the infection). The sample titles of this study are shuffled in the database, so cell type and time point are left out; the donor was told from shared clones. The specimen sequenced was PBMCs or a T cell subset sorted from them (not recorded which). The CDR3 region reads CASSLPGEAFF. The bases read TGTGCCAGCAGCTTACCCGGGGAGGCGTTCTTC.